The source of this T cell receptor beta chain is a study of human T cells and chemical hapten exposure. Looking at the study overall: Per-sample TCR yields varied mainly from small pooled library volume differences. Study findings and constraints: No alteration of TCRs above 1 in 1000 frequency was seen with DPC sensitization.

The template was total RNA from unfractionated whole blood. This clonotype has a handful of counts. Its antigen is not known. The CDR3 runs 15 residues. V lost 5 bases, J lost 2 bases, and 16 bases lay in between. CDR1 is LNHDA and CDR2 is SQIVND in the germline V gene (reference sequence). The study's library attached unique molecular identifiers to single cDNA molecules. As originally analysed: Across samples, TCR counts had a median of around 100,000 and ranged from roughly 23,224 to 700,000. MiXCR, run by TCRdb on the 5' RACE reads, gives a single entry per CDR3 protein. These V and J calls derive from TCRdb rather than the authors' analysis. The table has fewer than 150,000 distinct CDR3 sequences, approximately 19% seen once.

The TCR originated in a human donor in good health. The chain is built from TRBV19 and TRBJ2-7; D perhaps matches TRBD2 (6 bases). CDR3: CASSSSAASAYEQYF. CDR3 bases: TGTGCCAGTAGTTCCTCCGCGGCTAGCGCCTACGAGCAGTACTTC.